This paragraph covers one T cell receptor (beta chain) sequence. Its antigen is still unknown. The record has no base qualities; no much larger clone is one base away. The protocol used for the library was the immunoSEQ multiplex PCR assay. For the multiplex PCR, a mixture combining 60 forward primers for TCR Vbeta segments and 13 reverse primers for TCR Jbeta segments was used. The CDR3 region of rearranged TCR beta genes was amplified from genomic DNA with a multiplex PCR assay. The Illumina HiSeq System was used to sequence the amplified TCR beta libraries as 87-base-pair reads. As for the original processing: A later analysis tallied 75 million to 95 million unique TCR beta chains across the 666 repertoires, and roughly 11 million of those chains were shared by two or more donors. To remove PCR and sequencing errors, raw reads were error-corrected and collapsed into unique sequences using a nearest-neighbor algorithm that merged closely related sequences. CDR3 sequences were aligned to IMGT reference sequences to assign V, D and J gene segments. For a sequence to be retained, a match of at least six nucleotides to both a V gene segment and a J gene segment was required. A rearrangement was called productive if the CDR3 had no stop codons and remained in frame with V and J, and every other rearrangement was called non-productive. CDR3 was defined according to IMGT convention as the region running from the second conserved V-encoded cysteine to the conserved J-encoded phenylalanine. Sequences without an unambiguous match to a single V gene segment were excluded from the earlier analysis of about 640 of the donors. An earlier analysis of some 610 of the donors called V segments functional above 56.7% productive rearrangements and segregating when the between-donor standard deviation exceeded 5%. A statistical classification framework was built to diagnose cytomegalovirus status from the catalog of TCR beta chain sequences. V and J gene assignment, in a later analysis, came from comparing TCR nucleotide sequences with IMGT/GENE-DB human TR gene sequences. The TCRdist pipeline was used in a later analysis to assign CDR3 sequences and most-parsimonious VDJ recombination scenarios. A later analysis defined each TCR beta chain by its CDR3 amino acid sequence plus V-gene family, and excluded reads lacking a unique V-gene family. To address suspected cross-contamination and a sequencing artifact, a later analysis removed roughly 580 highly shared, low-generation-probability nucleotide sequences. In a later analysis, a clonal expansion index for each public chain was calculated from normalized within-repertoire ranks of inferred template counts. In a later analysis, generation probabilities were computed using a VDJ recombination model fitted to out-of-frame rearrangements, and the results were checked against IGoR. In a later analysis, hypergeometric tests were used to score TCR-TCR, TCR-HLA and TCR-CMV co-occurrence, with a repertoire-size bias correction applied to TCR pairs. To estimate false discovery rates, a later analysis permuted the HLA or CMV assignments 20 times. In a later analysis, co-occurring TCRs were grouped with DBSCAN, and TCRdist sequence similarity was added when clustering was performed within HLA-allele-positive subsets. Repertoires with fewer than 30,000 or more than 120,000 public chains, plus five repertoires with anomalous nucleotide sharing, were excluded from co-occurrence clustering. Imported from immuneACCESS, the table was reduced by TCRdb to in-frame sequences with V and J called. These copies leave out some clones; in studies compared against another copy, an unresolved V gene accounts for under half, and the cause of the remainder is not known. V, J and clone size reflect that table, while D and trimming were determined from the DNA. This sample lists under 150,000 clones; roughly 88% were detected once. The top ten clonotypes cover roughly 1.7% of the sample.

The data derive from a study of cytomegalovirus exposure and HLA in healthy donors (dated by TCRdb to the late 2010s). For the study in its entirety: An earlier analysis of more than 550 of the donors reported roughly 300 Gb of sequence data and 117 million unique TCR beta sequences obtained from around 190 million T cells. A few DR-DQ haplotypes were handled as single units for association and clustering because linkage in the cohort was strong. The study aimed to test whether cataloging public T cell receptors could reveal signatures of past pathogen exposure. Typing coverage varied by locus: roughly 629-630 donors for A, B, C, DRB1 and DQB1; roughly 500 for DQA1; over 600 for DPA1; fewer than 480 for DPB1. Of the roughly 410 genotyped donors, approximately 81% were placed in the genetic ancestry cluster associated with self-reported Caucasian donors. The study combined high-throughput TCR immunosequencing, statistical association of individual TCRs with disease status, and machine learning to predict cytomegalovirus infection status. To decide whether each TCR beta V gene segment behaved as functional or pseudogenic, an earlier analysis of nearly 600 of the donors relied on high-throughput TCR beta sequencing. HLA typing included class I and class II loci at four-digit resolution. A later genetic analysis used genome-wide SNP genotypes for about 65% of the roughly 700 donors, treating that subset as a discovery cohort. The T cell repertoires of 550 to 850 subjects were profiled by immunosequencing and related to cytomegalovirus serostatus. To study patterns of TCR occurrence, a later analysis re-analyzed previously published TCR beta repertoires from just over 650 donors and added high-resolution HLA genotyping. Roughly 300 gigabases of sequencing data and 70 million to 95 million unique TCR sequences made up an early release that covered 500 to 700 HLA-typed donors. The later analysis used no new phenotypic data to find candidate immune exposures, relying instead on TCR beta sequences and their occurrence across donors. Donor age, sex, ethnicity and CMV serostatus were compiled together with the repertoire data. On average, roughly 250,000 unique TCR beta nucleotide sequences were sequenced per donor among a few hundred genotyped donors of the cohort, with roughly 20% of those sequences being non-productive. Besides the first cohort of 666 subjects, a separate validation cohort made up of over 100 different subjects was used. Every repertoire in the discovery cohort had been generated on one and the same sequencing platform. Overall study outcomes, separate from this receptor: The study listed 170 or so TCR beta chains as associated with cytomegalovirus. Some IMGT-functional V segments, including TRBV6-2 and TRBV6-3, could not be distinguished by the 87-base-pair reads and were therefore excluded. Across donors, most TCR sequences were observed very rarely, whereas some public TCRs were present in many individuals. The sequencing pipeline was judged likely to have produced a cluster of highly shared sequence variants as a technical artifact. The classifier was reported to diagnose cytomegalovirus status with high specificity and sensitivity in both the original cohort and the validation cohort. Immune exposure information for the cohort was limited to CMV serostatus. A later analysis associated approximately 17,000 TCR beta sequences with specific HLA alleles at a false discovery rate of 0.05. In a later analysis, TCR association rates were found to vary across HLA loci, with the most associated TCRs seen for DRB1 alleles and the fewest for HLA-C alleles. According to a later genetic analysis, donors in an Asian-associated ancestry cluster had fewer N-insertions in productive TCRs than the roughly 700-donor mean. Seventeen rarely observed V segments, including chromosome 9 orphons, were excluded from the earlier analysis of some 590 of the donors because counts were too low. A further reported finding was that TCR beta sequences accurately predicted the HLA-A and HLA-B alleles for most subjects in the first cohort. Correlated functional status among segregating V segments might be attributable to linkage disequilibrium, but an unknown experimental factor could not be ruled out. It was suggested by the authors that the approach could potentially be generalized to other disease states and immunological phenotypes. When HLA alleles, especially DR and DQ, strongly co-occurred, attributing TCR associations to individual alleles was difficult. In a later analysis, most CMV-associated TCR beta chains were found to appear HLA-restricted, with HLA associations seemingly driven largely by CMV exposure. According to a later analysis, parvovirus B19, influenza, CMV and Epstein-Barr virus appeared linked to several top co-occurrence clusters. Three of the identified cytomegalovirus-associated TCR beta chains were confirmed in vitro to be specific for cytomegalovirus antigens. Sequencing depth was assumed to be roughly uniform across donors in the presence/absence analyses, though that assumption may not hold. Because HLA typing was missing for some donors at each locus, association tests included only the typed subset. In a later genetic analysis, a missense DCLRE1C variant was associated with V-gene and J-gene trimming of TCR beta chains, and the association was replicated in an independent cohort. In a later analysis, HLA-associated TCR beta chains showed more clonal expansion and lower generation probabilities than non-associated chains that were equally common. An earlier analysis of approximately 530 of the donors showed that most TCR beta V segments appeared in productive rearrangements either about 87% or about 30% of the time, which broadly matched IMGT annotations. Only TCR beta chains were sequenced in this cohort, and the absence of alpha or paired-chain data limited detectable features.

CDR1 and CDR2, per the germline V gene, are KGHSH and LQKENI. From cysteine to phenylalanine, the CDR3 is 15 amino acids long. Only the CDR3 DNA stays, 45 bases, in frame from base 1. Cut back by 3 bases and 1 base, the V and J ends lie 7 bases apart. The cohort comprised 550 to 700 healthy bone marrow donors. At the time of sampling, every cohort member was nominally healthy, though immune exposures that went unrecorded were likely present. The donor was CMV seronegative and was included in the group of about 400 seronegative cohort members. Every donor gave a peripheral blood sample, and the peripheral blood mononuclear cells from that sample were used for TCR beta sequencing. Genomic DNA extraction from the blood cell samples was performed with the Qiagen DNeasy Blood Extraction Kit.

The receptor was derived from a boy between 10 and 17 years old in good health and CMV-seronegative. The chain employs TRBV18 and TRBJ2-6; the D gene assignment is ambiguous. Sequencing was done on a sample of PBMCs. CDR3 reads: CASSPPRSGANVLTF. The sequenced DNA: TGTGCCAGCTCACCGCCGAGATCTGGGGCCAACGTCCTGACTTTC.